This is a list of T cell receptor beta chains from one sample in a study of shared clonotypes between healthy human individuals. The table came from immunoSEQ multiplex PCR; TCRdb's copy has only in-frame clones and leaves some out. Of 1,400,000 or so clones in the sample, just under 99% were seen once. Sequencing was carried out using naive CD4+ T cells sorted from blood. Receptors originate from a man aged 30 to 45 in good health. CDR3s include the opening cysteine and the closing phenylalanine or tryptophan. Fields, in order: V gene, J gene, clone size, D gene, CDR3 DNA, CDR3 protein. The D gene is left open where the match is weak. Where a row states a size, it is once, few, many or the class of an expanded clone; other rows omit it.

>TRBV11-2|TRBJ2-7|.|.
TGTGCCAGCAGCTTAGATCGCTGGCAGTTCTATCTTCAGTACTTC
CASSLDRWQFYLQYF
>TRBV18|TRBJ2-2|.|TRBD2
TGTGCCAGCTCACCACCTATTGGGACTAGCGGGATTGCCGGGGAGCTGTTTTTT
CASSPPIGTSGIAGELFF
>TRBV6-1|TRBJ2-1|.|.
TGTGCCAGCAGTCGGTCAGGGGCTTACAATGAGCAGTTCTTC
CASSRSGAYNEQFF
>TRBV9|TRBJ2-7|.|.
TGTGCCAGCAGCGTAACCAGCACCAACTACGAGCAGTACTTC
CASSVTSTNYEQYF
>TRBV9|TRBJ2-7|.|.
TGTGCCAGCAGCGTGTCTCTCGTCGCGGGGCGGCAGTACTTC
CASSVSLVAGRQYF
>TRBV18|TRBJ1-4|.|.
TGTGCCAGCTCACCATCTCCAGGAGGACGGGGGAATGAAAAACTGTTTTTT
CASSPSPGGRGNEKLFF
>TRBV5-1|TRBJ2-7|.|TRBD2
TGCGCCAGCAGCTGGGCGGGAGGGGACGAGCAGTACTTC
CASSWAGGDEQYF
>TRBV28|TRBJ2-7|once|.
TGTGCCATCCAGGGGCCCCCGGGCGGCGAGCAGTACTTC
CAIQGPPGGEQYF
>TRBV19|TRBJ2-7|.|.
TGTGCCAGTAGTACCCCCTTCTACGAGCAGTACTTC
CASSTPFYEQYF
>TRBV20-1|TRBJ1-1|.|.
TGCAGTGCTTCCCCGGGGGAAAGGGCTTTCTTT
CSASPGERAFF
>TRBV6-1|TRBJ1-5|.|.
TGTGCCAGCAGTGAAGGATACCGCAATAATCAGCCCCAGCATTTT
CASSEGYRNNQPQHF
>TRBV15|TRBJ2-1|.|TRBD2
TGTGCCACCAGCAAACTAGCGGGAGGTTTCGGGGACAATGAGCAGTTCTTC
CATSKLAGGFGDNEQFF
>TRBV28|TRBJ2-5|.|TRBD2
TGTGCCAGCACCTCGGGGGGAGGTGAAGAGACCCAGTACTTC
CASTSGGGEETQYF
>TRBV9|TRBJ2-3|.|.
TGTGCCAGCAGCGTACGTGGACTCGGCGGTACGCAGTATTTT
CASSVRGLGGTQYF
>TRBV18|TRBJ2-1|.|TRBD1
TGTGCCAGCTCACTAACAGGGGACTCCTACAATGAGCAGTTCTTC
CASSLTGDSYNEQFF
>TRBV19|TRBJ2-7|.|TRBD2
TGTGCCAGTAGTACGCGACTAGCGGGAGCCTACGAGCAGTACTTC
CASSTRLAGAYEQYF
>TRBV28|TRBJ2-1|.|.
TGTGCCAGCAGTTCGGGACGAACGGAGCAGTTCTTC
CASSSGRTEQFF
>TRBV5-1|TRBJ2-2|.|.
TGCGCCAGCAGCTTGAGTGCAGGGACGAACACCGGGGAGCTGTTTTTT
CASSLSAGTNTGELFF
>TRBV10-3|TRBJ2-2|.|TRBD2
TGTGCCACCACTAGAGGACTAGCGGGAACCGGGGAGCTGTTTTTT
CATTRGLAGTGELFF
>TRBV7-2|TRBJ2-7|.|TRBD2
TGTGCCAGCAGCTTAGCGGGCGGGAGGCTGCACGAGCAGTACTTC
CASSLAGGRLHEQYF
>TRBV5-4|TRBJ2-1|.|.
TGTGCCAGCAGCTTGGGGGGGACCGAAAATTACAATGAGCAGTTCTTC
CASSLGGTENYNEQFF
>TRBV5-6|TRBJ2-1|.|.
TGTGCCAGCAATTTGGGGCCGCCTTTGGATGAGCAGTTCTTC
CASNLGPPLDEQFF
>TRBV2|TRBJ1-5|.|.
TGTGCCAGCAGTTTGGACCAGCCCCAGCATTTT
CASSLDQPQHF
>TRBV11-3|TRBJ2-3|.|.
TGTGCCAGCAGCGCACGGGACACAGATACGCAGTATTTT
CASSARDTDTQYF
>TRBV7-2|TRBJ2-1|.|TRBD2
TGTGCCAGCAGCTTACTTTTATTAGCGGGAGGTTCGTTCTTC
CASSLLLLAGGSFF
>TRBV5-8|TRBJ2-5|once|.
TGTGCCAGCAGCTTATCTGTGCGTCGGGAGACCCAGTACTTC
CASSLSVRRETQYF
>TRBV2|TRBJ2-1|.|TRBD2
TGTGCCAGCAGTGAAGCGGGAGGGCCCTTTGAGCAGTTCTTC
CASSEAGGPFEQFF
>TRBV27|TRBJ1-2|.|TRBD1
TGTGCCAGCAGTTTTCTCGGGACAGGGGTGTCTGGCTACACCTTC
CASSFLGTGVSGYTF
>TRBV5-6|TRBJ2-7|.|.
TGTGCCAGCAGCTTGGACTTGGCGGTGAGCTCCTACGAGCAGTACTTC
CASSLDLAVSSYEQYF
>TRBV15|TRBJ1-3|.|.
TGTGCCACCAGCAGCCGGGGAAGCTCTGGAAACACCATATATTTT
CATSSRGSSGNTIYF
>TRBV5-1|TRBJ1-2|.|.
TGCGCCAGCAGCACCGAGGGAGGGCGAGGCTACACCTTC
CASSTEGGRGYTF
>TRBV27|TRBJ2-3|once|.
TGTGCCAGCAGTTTCACCGGGGCAAGCACAGATACGCAGTATTTT
CASSFTGASTDTQYF
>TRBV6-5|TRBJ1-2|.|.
TGTGCCAGCAGACCTCCCTGGAATGGCTACACCTTC
CASRPPWNGYTF